Listed here are 11 T cell receptor beta chains from one sample, sequenced in a study of cytomegalovirus exposure and HLA in healthy donors. Data came from immunoSEQ multiplex PCR; TCRdb stores just in-frame clones and leaves some out. The sample contains approximately 160,000 clones, roughly 84% of which appear only once. Material for sequencing was PBMCs. Every receptor here comes from a man younger than 40 in good health and CMV-seropositive.

The chain employs TRBV13 and TRBJ2-7, with 9 nucleotides matching TRBD2. Losses at the gene ends were 4 bases for V and 2 bases for J; bases not matched to a gene: 9. There are 16 residues in the CDR3. Germline CDR1 and CDR2: PRHDT and FYEKMQ (reference sequence). DNA of the CDR3: TGTGCCAGCAGCTCCAGGACTAGCGCCGAACCCTACGAGCAGTACTTC. This translates into CASSSRTSAEPYEQYF.

The chain links TRBV7-3 to TRBJ1-3; D perhaps matches TRBD1 (5 bases). The germline V gene has CDR1 SGHTA and CDR2 FQGTGA. V was pared by 5 bases and J by 2 bases, with 10 bases between. The CDR3 loop spans 14 amino acids. The CDR3 loop is CASSPGGAGNTIYF. In DNA form, the CDR3 reads TGTGCCAGCAGCCCCGGGGGAGCTGGAAACACCATATATTTT.

The chain carries TRBV4-1 and TRBJ2-5; TRBD2 matches 10 bases. CDR3 size: 15 residues. CDR1 is MGHRA and CDR2 is YSYEKL in the germline V gene. The J segment lost 5 bases and the V segment lost 0 bases, leaving 3 bases of the junction unmatched. CDR3 residues: CASSQEPAGGETQYF. The CDR3 DNA sequence: TGCGCCAGCAGCCAAGAACCAGCGGGAGGGGAGACCCAGTACTTC.

This rearrangement joins TRBV28 to TRBJ1-2, with TRBD1 matching 9 bases. This CDR3 contains 15 residues. V was pared by 3 bases and J by 4 bases, with 6 bases of the junction left unmatched. Germline CDR1 MDHEN, CDR2 SYDVKM. The CDR3 region is CASSFNRGLSYGYTF. CDR3 bases: TGTGCCAGCAGTTTCAACAGGGGGCTAAGCTATGGCTACACCTTC.

The V gene is TRBV14, the J gene TRBJ2-5, with 7 bases lining up with TRBD2. Losses at the gene ends were 4 bases for V and 6 bases for J; bases not matched to a gene: 11. CDR3 length: 15 amino acids. Per the germline V gene, CDR1 is SGHDN and CDR2 is FVKESK. In DNA, the CDR3 is TGTGCCAGCAGCCCAGTCCAGACTAGCTGGCAGACCCAGTACTTC. This codes for CASSPVQTSWQTQYF.

V is TRBV5-1 and J is TRBJ2-5, with 11 bases that match TRBD1. Trimming at V came to 4 bases and at J to 2 bases, leaving 7 bases not matched to a gene. CDR3 length equals 16 residues. Germline CDR1 and CDR2: SGHRS and YFSETQ. Here the CDR3 DNA reads TGCGCCAGCAGCACCTGGACAGGGGGCCTTCAAGAGACCCAGTACTTC. Protein sequence: CASSTWTGGLQETQYF. The entire variable domain, with the rest obtained from reference TRBV5-1 and TRBJ2-5, is as follows: KAGVTQTPRYLIKTRGQQVTLSCSPISGHRSVSWYQQTPGQGLQFLFEYFSETQRNKGNFPGRFSGRQFSNSRSEMNVSTLELGDSALYLCASSTWTGGLQETQYFGPGTRLLVL.

The chain has TRBV2 and TRBJ2-1; D might be TRBD2 (6 bases). Germline CDR1 is SNHLY and CDR2 is FYNNEI. The CDR3 has 12 residues. The ends were cut back, 6 bases at V and 12 bases at J, with 15 bases in the middle. CDR3: CASRDDRRGQFF. The CDR3 nucleotides read TGTGCCAGCAGAGACGATAGGCGGGGGCAGTTCTTC. Supplemented by reference TRBV2 and TRBJ2-1, the full variable domain reads EPEVTQTPSHQVTQMGQEVILRCVPISNHLYFYWYRQILGQKVEFLVSFYNNEISEKSEIFDDQFSVERPDGSNFTLKIRSTKLEDSAMYFCASRDDRRGQFFGPGTRLTVL.

The chain recombines TRBV9 with TRBJ2-3; 9 bases fit TRBD2. The junction had 13 bases not matched to a gene; V was cut back by 3 bases and J by 2 bases. The CDR3 is made up of 18 amino acids. CDR1 and CDR2 (germline): SGDLS, YYNGEE. The CDR3 region has the DNA TGTGCCAGCAGCGCACTAGCGGGCTGGGGCAAATTCACAGATACGCAGTATTTT. Residues: CASSALAGWGKFTDTQYF.

The chain recombines TRBV19 with TRBJ1-2; weak D call: TRBD1 (5 bases). V was pared by 0 bases and J by 4 bases, with 15 bases between. Germline lookup yields CDR1 LNHDA and CDR2 SQIVND (reference sequence). The CDR3 loop spans 16 amino acids. CDR3 region: CASSIDPDSGAYGYTF. In DNA, the CDR3 is TGTGCCAGTAGTATAGATCCCGACAGTGGGGCCTATGGCTACACCTTC.

Only a few counts were recorded for this clone. The V call is TRBV2, the J call TRBJ1-2, with D possibly TRBD1 on 5 matching bases. The CDR3 has 14 amino acids. Germline V gene lookup returns CDR1 SNHLY and CDR2 FYNNEI. Trimming shortened V by 3 bases and J by 1 base, and 9 bases separated the two germline ends. The CDR3 nucleotides read TGTGCCAGCAGTGACCAGGGCGTTAACTATGGCTACACCTTC. Translated: CASSDQGVNYGYTF.

The chain recombines TRBV6-5 with TRBJ2-2; no clear D. The V gene lost 0 bases and the J gene lost 8 bases, with 13 bases spanning the gap. Germline V gene data show CDR1 as MNHEY and CDR2 as SVGAGI. The CDR3 contains 15 residues. CDR3 DNA sequence: TGTGCCAGCAGTTACTCCTTCTTCGGAGCTGGGGAGCTGTTTTTT. Protein: CASSYSFFGAGELFF.